Listed below are T cell receptor beta chains from one sample, sequenced in a study of shared clonotypes between healthy human individuals. TCRdb's copy holds only in-frame clones and misses some; the assay was immunoSEQ multiplex PCR. Counted here are over a million clones, roughly 97% occurring once; the ten biggest clones make up 1% to 1.5%. Sequenced material: naive CD4+ T cells sorted from blood. The receptors were sampled from a man aged 25 to 45 in good health. CDR3s include the opening cysteine and the closing phenylalanine or tryptophan. A D gene is named only where the DNA matches it firmly. Clone size is given for some rows only: seen once, a few or many times, or a class if the clone is expanded.

>TRBV11-2|TRBJ2-2|.|.
TGTGCCAGCAGCTTGATGGGCAGGACCGGGGAGCTGTTTTTT
CASSLMGRTGELFF
>TRBV5-1|TRBJ1-1|.|.
TGCGCCAGCAGCGAGACCCCCCAGAACACTGAAGCTTTCTTT
CASSETPQNTEAFF
>TRBV5-1|TRBJ2-1|.|TRBD2
TGCGCCAGCAGCAACACTATTCTAGCGGGAGGGCCGACTTTAAGTGACAATGAGCAGTTCTTC
CASSNTILAGGPTLSDNEQFF
>TRBV15|TRBJ1-6|.|TRBD1
TGTGCCACCAGCAGAGACGTCCAGGGGGCGGGTTCACCCCTCCACTTT
CATSRDVQGAGSPLHF
>TRBV19|TRBJ1-5|.|TRBD1
TGTGCCAGTAGTGCCTCAGGGGGCAGTCAGCCCCAGCATTTT
CASSASGGSQPQHF
>TRBV10-1|TRBJ1-2|.|.
TGCGCCAGCAGTAGAGATGGGGACTATGGCTACACCTTC
CASSRDGDYGYTF
>TRBV11-1|TRBJ2-3|.|TRBD1
TGTGCCAGCACCAGCCGAGGACAGGCCGGAGTGACGCAGTATTTT
CASTSRGQAGVTQYF
>TRBV25-1|TRBJ1-5|.|.
TGTGCCAGCAGTGAATCAGGGGTCACAAGCCAGCATTTT
CASSESGVTSQHF
>TRBV7-2|TRBJ2-4|.|.
TGTGCCAGCACACTGAGGGAAGCCAAAAACATTCAGTACTTC
CASTLREAKNIQYF
>TRBV7-9|TRBJ2-5|once|.
TGTGCCAGCAGCTTGGTGACCCAAGAGACCCAGTACTTC
CASSLVTQETQYF
>TRBV5-1|TRBJ2-1|.|.
TGCGCCAGCAGCTTGGCAAACAATGAGCAGTTCTTC
CASSLANNEQFF
>TRBV2|TRBJ2-7|.|.
TGTGCCAGCAGTGAAGGTCGAGGTTTTCAGTACGAGCAGTACTTC
CASSEGRGFQYEQYF
>TRBV4-1|TRBJ2-1|.|TRBD2
TGCGCCAGCAGCCAAGTGAAGAAAGGACTAGCGGGACTAAATGAAGGGAATGAGCAGTTCTTC
CASSQVKKGLAGLNEGNEQFF
>TRBV6-8|TRBJ2-7|once|.
TGTGCCAGCAGTACAGGGTACTCCTACGAGCAGTACTTC
CASSTGYSYEQYF
>TRBV27|TRBJ2-7|.|TRBD1
TGTGCCAGCAGTTTTATAACCGGGACAGACGCCCAGTACTTC
CASSFITGTDAQYF